Sequencing of this T cell receptor (beta chain) was carried out in a study of cytomegalovirus exposure and HLA in healthy donors. Study-level points and caveats: CMV antigen specificity of three CMV-associated chains was confirmed in vitro. There was a cluster of highly shared sequence variants that was likely a sequencing artifact. For most TCR sequences rarity was the rule, although some public TCRs occurred in many donors.

This CDR3 comprises 13 residues. V lost 2 bases and J lost 4, with 8 bases in between. The germline gives CDR1 MNHEY, CDR2 SVGAGI. Those who donated were healthy bone marrow donors. On this clone itself: Its antigen is not known.

PCR was performed using 60 Vbeta and 13 Jbeta primers. The protocol was immunoSEQ multiplex PCR, while the TCRdb copy is restricted to in-frame clones and leaves out a portion. The repertoire includes approximately 300,000 clones, approximately 84% of them detected once, and 1.5% to 2.5% sits in the top ten. The sequencing input was PBMCs. The chain is built from TRBV6-5 and TRBJ1-1; a weak D match, TRBD1 (6 bases). The TCR originated in a woman aged 40 to 49 in good health and CMV-seropositive. The CDR3 here is CASSYQGPTEAFF. CDR3 nucleotides: TGTGCCAGCAGTTACCAGGGGCCCACTGAAGCTTTCTTT.